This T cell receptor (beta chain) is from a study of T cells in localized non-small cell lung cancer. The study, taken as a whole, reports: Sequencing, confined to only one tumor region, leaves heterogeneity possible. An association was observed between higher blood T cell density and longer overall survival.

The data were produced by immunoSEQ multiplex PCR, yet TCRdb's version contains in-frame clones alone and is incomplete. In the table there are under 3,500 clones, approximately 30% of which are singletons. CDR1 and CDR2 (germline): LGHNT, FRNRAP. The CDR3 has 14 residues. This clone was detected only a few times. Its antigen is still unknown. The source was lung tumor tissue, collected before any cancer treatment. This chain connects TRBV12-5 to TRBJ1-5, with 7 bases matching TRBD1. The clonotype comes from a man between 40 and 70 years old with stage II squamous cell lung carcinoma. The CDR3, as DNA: TGTGCCAGCAAATCCAGACAGGGCGGACAGCCCCAGCATTTT. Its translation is CASKSRQGGQPQHF.